This T cell receptor (beta chain) was identified during a study of cytomegalovirus exposure and HLA in healthy donors. PCR primers comprised 60 Vbeta and 13 Jbeta primers. Original data processing: A later analysis counted approximately 80 million unique TCR beta chains, around 11 million shared. Here immunoSEQ multiplex PCR was the method, and the copy in TCRdb shows in-frame clones only, minus some. That table supplies the V and J calls and clone size; D and trimming were determined from the DNA. The data show some 110,000 clones, under 80% seen once. Study-wide findings and caveats: Presence/absence analyses took donor sequencing depth as roughly uniform. One later analysis reportedly identified an Asian-associated ancestry cluster that showed fewer N-insertions than the roughly 620-donor mean.

Concerning this clone: Its antigen is undetermined.

V was trimmed by 1 base and J by 0 bases, leaving 10 bases between them. Germline CDR1 and CDR2: SGHTA and FQGNSA. The CDR3 loop spans 15 amino acids. Sequenced material: PBMCs. V is TRBV7-2 and J is TRBJ2-7, with D unresolved. This sequence originates from a man between 60 and 75 years old in good health and CMV-seronegative. The CDR3 DNA reads TGTGCCAGCAGCTTAGTATCGGGTAGCTCCTACGAGCAGTACTTC. The encoded protein is CASSLVSGSSYEQYF. The full variable domain, rest sourced from reference TRBV7-2 and TRBJ2-7, is GAGVSQSPSNKVTEKGKDVELRCDPISGHTALYWYRQSLGQGLEFLIYFQGNSAPDKSGLPSDRFSAERTGGSVSTLTIQRTQQEDSAVYLCASSLVSGSSYEQYFGPGTRLTVT.